This entry lists 26 T cell receptor beta chains sequenced from one sample in a study of OX40 agonist ivuxolimab in advanced cancers. The protocol was immunoSEQ multiplex PCR, while the TCRdb copy is restricted to in-frame clones and leaves out a portion. The sample holds tens of thousands of clones, 88% seen once. Sequenced here: CD4+ or CD8+ T cells sorted from blood, sampled in a trial of the OX40 agonist ivuxolimab. The receptor source for this set is an adult with an advanced solid tumor such as melanoma, head and neck, liver or kidney cancer.

CDR3 protein: CASSLDGAGKAFF. Here the CDR3 DNA reads TGTGCCAGCAGTTTAGACGGGGCGGGAAAAGCTTTCTTT. This chain connects TRBV28 to TRBJ1-1; TRBD1 might be the D (5 bases). The CDR3 runs to 13 residues. The germline gives CDR1 MDHEN, CDR2 SYDVKM. V lost 2 bases, J lost 9 bases, and 13 bases lay in between.

This clone appeared once. This chain joins TRBV5-8 and TRBJ1-3; D is uncertain. The V gene lost 0 bases and the J gene lost 2 bases, with 9 bases spanning the gap. The CDR3 extends over 15 amino acids. Germline V gene data show CDR1 as SGHTS and CDR2 as YDEGEE. In DNA, the CDR3 is TGTGCCAGCAGCTTGGATCGGGTAGCTGGAAACACCATATATTTT. Its protein is CASSLDRVAGNTIYF.

The chain employs TRBV5-4 and TRBJ2-5; D is uncertain. V dropped 0 bases and J dropped 2 bases, with 8 bases sitting between them. Germline V gives CDR1 SGHNT, CDR2 YYREEE (reference sequence). The CDR3 contains 14 residues. CDR3 DNA sequence: TGTGCCAGCAGCTTGGCCAGAGTACAAGAGACCCAGTACTTC. Translated, it gives CASSLARVQETQYF.

This chain connects TRBV7-9 to TRBJ1-6; D perhaps matches TRBD1 (6 bases). The V end was cut by 4 bases, the J end by 6 bases, with 10 bases between. The length of the CDR3 is 14 residues. Germline lookup yields CDR1 SEHNR and CDR2 FQNEAQ (reference sequence). For the CDR3, the DNA is TGTGCCAGCAGCTCCGGACAGTCTAATTCACCCCTCCACTTT. It is translated as CASSSGQSNSPLHF.

The genes are TRBV28 and TRBJ1-4, with TRBD1 matching over 8 bases. Per the germline V gene, CDR1 is MDHEN and CDR2 is SYDVKM. This CDR3 is 16 amino acids long. V was pared by 6 bases and J by 7 bases, with 13 bases of the junction left unmatched. In nucleotides, the CDR3 is TGTGCCAGCAGGTGGAGACTCAGGGGGCGCGTTGAAAAACTGTTTTTT. Its translation is CASRWRLRGRVEKLFF.

The chain combines TRBV30 with TRBJ1-5, with no clear D. Germline V gene lookup returns CDR1 GTSNPN and CDR2 SVGIG (reference sequence). The CDR3 covers 13 residues. The V and J ends lost 2 bases and 0 bases respectively, with 5 bases between them. The CDR3 nucleotides read TGTGCCTGGAGTCCAAATAGCAATCAGCCCCAGCATTTT. This translates into CAWSPNSNQPQHF.

This clone was recorded only once. V is TRBV25-1 and J is TRBJ1-1, with D tentatively TRBD1 (5 bases). Deletions cut 7 bases from V and 4 bases from J, with 19 bases between. The V gene's germline CDR1 is MGHDK and CDR2 SYGVNS. The CDR3 is 15 residues long. CDR3 sequence reads: CASTLRQGGRTEAFF. The CDR3 nucleotides read TGTGCCAGCACTCTAAGGCAGGGAGGGCGCACTGAAGCTTTCTTT.

The chain recombines TRBV7-3 with TRBJ1-3; D is undetermined. The germline V gene has CDR1 SGHTA and CDR2 FQGTGA. The CDR3 contains 16 residues. Trimming shortened V by 6 bases and J by 0 bases, and 15 bases separated the two germline ends. The CDR3 nucleotides read TGTGCCAGCAGACAAATCACGGGCCGCTCTGGAAACACCATATATTTT. Protein product: CASRQITGRSGNTIYF.

The chain has TRBV5-1 and TRBJ1-3; 9 nucleotides agree with TRBD1. The V gene end was trimmed by 0 bases and the J gene end by 4 bases; junction bases not matched to a gene: 2. Germline V lookup: CDR1 SGHRS, CDR2 YFSETQ. This CDR3 comprises 15 residues. The CDR3 region is CASSLEGTGGNTIYF. DNA of the CDR3: TGCGCCAGCAGCTTGGAGGGGACAGGGGGAAACACCATATATTTT.

CDR3 sequence: CATSRDSQTDTQYF. CDR3 DNA sequence: TGTGCCACCAGCAGGGACAGTCAAACAGATACGCAGTATTTT. This rearrangement joins TRBV15 to TRBJ2-3; TRBD1 might be the D (6 bases). The V end was cut by 3 bases, the J end by 3 bases, with 10 bases between. The CDR3 consists of 14 residues. The V gene's germline CDR1 is LNHNV and CDR2 YYDKDF (reference sequence).

The gene calls are TRBV7-9 and TRBJ2-1; 7 bases line up with TRBD2. From germline, CDR1 is SEHNR and CDR2 FQNEAQ (reference sequence). This CDR3 contains 16 residues. V dropped 0 bases and J dropped 8; count of bases not matched to a gene: 10. CDR3 nucleotide sequence: TGTGCCAGCAGCTTAGCCCTAGCGGCTAAACGCGATGAGCAGTTCTTC. Protein: CASSLALAAKRDEQFF.

In its sample, this clone ranks as medium-sized. Other nucleotide sequences from this sample produce the same CDR3. The chain is built from TRBV6-1 and TRBJ1-3; D gene uncertain. The germline V gene encodes CDR1 MNHNS and CDR2 SASEGT. The CDR3 runs to 13 residues. Trimming shortened V by 4 bases and J by 4 bases, and 8 bases separated the two germline ends. For the CDR3, the DNA is TGTGCCAGCAGTGCGGGCAGGGGAAACACCATATATTTT. Its translation: CASSAGRGNTIYF.

The CDR3 loop reads CASIPTSGSYNEQFF. CDR3 DNA sequence: TGTGCCAGCATCCCGACTAGCGGGAGCTACAATGAGCAGTTCTTC. This chain links TRBV12-1 with TRBJ2-1; TRBD2, the table's D call, was not compared with the DNA. TRBV12-1 is a documented pseudogene. The length of the CDR3 is 15 residues.

The chain links TRBV6-6 to TRBJ1-2, with D unresolved. CDR3 size: 16 residues. Trimming removed 0 bases at V and 0 bases at J, with 11 bases between. Germline V gene sequence: CDR1 MNHNY, CDR2 SVGAGI (reference sequence). CDR3 in amino acids: CASSYSRLIANYGYTF. The CDR3, as DNA: TGTGCCAGCAGTTACTCTAGACTGATAGCTAACTATGGCTACACCTTC.

This sequence joins TRBV4-1 and TRBJ1-4, with D unresolved. The CDR3 runs to 15 residues. Germline CDR1 MGHRA, CDR2 YSYEKL. Trimming removed 0 bases from V and 1 base from J, with 6 bases in between. DNA for the CDR3: TGCGCCAGCAGCCAAGATCAAAGAACTAATGAAAAACTGTTTTTT. It yields the protein CASSQDQRTNEKLFF.

This clone was found once. The V and J genes are TRBV6-6 and TRBJ2-3; 14 positions match TRBD2. With 6 bases clipped from V and 6 bases from J, the junction kept 5 bases outside the gene matches. The CDR3 runs to 15 residues. The germline V gene has CDR1 MNHNY and CDR2 SVGAGI (reference sequence). CDR3 sequence (DNA): TGTGCCAGCAGGCGACTAGCGGGAGGGGCGGATACGCAGTATTTT. Protein product: CASRRLAGGADTQYF.

The rearrangement uses TRBV5-1 and TRBJ2-1; D is uncertain. Germline V lookup: CDR1 SGHRS, CDR2 YFSETQ. The CDR3 contains 14 residues. The germline V and J ends were trimmed by 1 base and 4 bases, with 9 bases remaining between them. The CDR3 loop is CASSLIGPYNEQFF. The CDR3 region has the DNA TGCGCCAGCAGCTTGATTGGGCCATACAATGAGCAGTTCTTC.

The rearrangement joins TRBV7-9 to TRBJ2-1; no firm D call. Trimming removed 2 bases from V and 9 bases from J, with 14 bases in between. The CDR3 is made up of 14 amino acids. Germline V gene sequence: CDR1 SEHNR, CDR2 FQNEAQ (reference sequence). CDR3 loop: CASSLPRRGVEQFF. CDR3 DNA sequence: TGTGCCAGCAGCTTACCGCGTCGTGGGGTTGAGCAGTTCTTC.

The genes are TRBV11-2 and TRBJ1-2, with 9 bases aligning to TRBD1. This CDR3 has 14 amino acids. Germline CDR1 reads SGHAT; CDR2 reads FQNNGV. After removal of 5 bases from V and 8 bases from J, the junction contained 9 bases not matched to a gene. The DNA for the CDR3 is TGTGCCAGCAGCATCCACCTGACAGGGGGGGGCTACACCTTC. It encodes CASSIHLTGGGYTF.

The CDR3 here is CASSVRGRGGDGYTF. CDR3 DNA sequence: TGTGCCAGCAGCGTACGCGGAAGGGGGGGCGATGGCTACACCTTC. The V call is TRBV9, the J call TRBJ1-2; possibly TRBD1 for D (6 bases). The CDR3 consists of 15 residues. Trimming shortened V by 1 base and J by 6 bases, and 16 bases separated the two germline ends. The germline V gene encodes CDR1 SGDLS and CDR2 YYNGEE.

V gene TRBV27 combines with J gene TRBJ1-5; a weak D match, TRBD1 (5 bases). The CDR3 is 15 residues long. V was trimmed by 6 bases and J by 6 bases, leaving 18 bases between them. CDR1 and CDR2 (germline): MNHEY, SMNVEV (reference sequence). The CDR3 sequence: CASSRRGGTGQPQHF. CDR3 DNA sequence: TGTGCCAGCAGCCGCCGGGGGGGAACGGGTCAGCCCCAGCATTTT.

This chain joins TRBV7-2 and TRBJ2-7; perhaps TRBD2 as D (7 bases). Trimming removed 2 bases from V and 7 bases from J, with 21 bases in between. Germline V CDR1 and CDR2: SGHTA, FQGNSA. This CDR3 is 16 amino acids long. The chain's CDR3 is CASSLNLFGGQGEQYF. The CDR3 region has the DNA TGTGCCAGCAGCTTAAACCTATTCGGGGGGCAGGGAGAGCAGTACTTC.

The rearrangement uses TRBV20-1 and TRBJ2-5, with D hard to call. V was trimmed by 3 bases and J by 4 bases, leaving 6 bases between them. Germline-derived CDR1 and CDR2 are DFQATT and SNEGSKA (reference sequence). The CDR3 extends over 11 amino acids. CDR3 in amino acids: CSARKGETQYF. CDR3 sequence (DNA): TGCAGTGCTAGGAAAGGAGAGACCCAGTACTTC.

The sample holds one count of this clone. CDR3 nucleotides: TGCAGCGTTGCATTTGGGACAGGGAATACTGAAGCTTTCTTT. Residues: CSVAFGTGNTEAFF. This chain joins TRBV29-1 and TRBJ1-1; TRBD1 aligns across 9 bases. After removal of 4 bases from V and 5 bases from J, the junction contained 8 bases not matched to a gene. The V gene's germline CDR1 is SQVTM and CDR2 ANQGSEA. This CDR3 spans 14 amino acids.

The CDR3 protein is CASSLGGIVGTQYF. The CDR3 coding sequence is TGTGCCAGCAGCTTAGGTGGGATCGTAGGGACCCAGTACTTC. This chain uses TRBV7-6 with TRBJ2-5; D uncertain. Trimming removed 1 base from V and 7 bases from J, with 13 bases in between. The CDR3 runs to 14 residues. The germline V gene encodes CDR1 SGHVS and CDR2 FNYEAQ.

The CDR3 DNA follows: TGTGCCAGCTCATCAGGACTAGCGGGAGTTTCAGATACGCAGTATTTT. Its translation: CASSSGLAGVSDTQYF. The chain is built from TRBV18 and TRBJ2-3; TRBD2 matches 13 bases. V gave up 5 bases and J gave up 4 bases; unmatched junction bases: 6. Per germline, CDR1 KGHSH and CDR2 LQKENI. The CDR3 covers 16 residues.